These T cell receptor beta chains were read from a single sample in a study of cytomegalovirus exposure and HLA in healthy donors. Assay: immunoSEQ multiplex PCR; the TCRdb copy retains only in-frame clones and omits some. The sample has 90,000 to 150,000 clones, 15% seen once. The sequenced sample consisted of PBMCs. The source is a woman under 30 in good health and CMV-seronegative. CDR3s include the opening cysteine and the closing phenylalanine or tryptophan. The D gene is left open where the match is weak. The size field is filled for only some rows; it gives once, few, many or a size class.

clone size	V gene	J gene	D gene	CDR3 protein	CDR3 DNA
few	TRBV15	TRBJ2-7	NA	CATSRDRQVLREQYF	TGTGCCACCAGCAGAGATAGACAGGTGTTACGCGAGCAGTACTTC
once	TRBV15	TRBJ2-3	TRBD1	CATSGTVELDTQYF	TGTGCCACCAGCGGGACAGTTGAGCTAGATACGCAGTATTTT
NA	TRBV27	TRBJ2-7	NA	CATQGHRSYEQYF	TGTGCCACCCAAGGGCACAGGTCCTACGAGCAGTACTTC
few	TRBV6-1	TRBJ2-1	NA	CASSFSPGSYNEQFF	TGTGCCAGCAGTTTTTCCCCAGGGTCCTACAATGAGCAGTTCTTC
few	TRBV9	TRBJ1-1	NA	CASSEGQNTEAFF	TGTGCCAGCAGCGAGGGACAGAACACTGAAGCTTTCTTT
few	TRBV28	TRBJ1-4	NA	CASTPGGNEKLFF	TGTGCCAGCACCCCTGGGGGGAATGAAAAACTGTTTTTT
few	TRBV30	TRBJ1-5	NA	CAWSVGSEEPQHF	TGTGCCTGGAGTGTAGGGAGCGAGGAGCCCCAGCATTTT
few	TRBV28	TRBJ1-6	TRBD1	CASHRDRVNSPLHF	TGTGCCAGCCACCGGGACAGGGTGAATTCACCCCTCCACTTT
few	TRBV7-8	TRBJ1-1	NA	CASSLVAGPMNTEAFF	TGTGCCAGCAGCTTAGTTGCGGGGCCAATGAACACTGAAGCTTTCTTT
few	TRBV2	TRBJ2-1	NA	CASSEWGRSSSYNEQFF	TGTGCCAGCAGTGAATGGGGGAGGTCGAGCTCCTACAATGAGCAGTTCTTC
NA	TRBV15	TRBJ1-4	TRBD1	CATSAARGPNEKLFF	TGTGCCACCAGCGCCGCCAGGGGGCCTAATGAAAAACTGTTTTTT
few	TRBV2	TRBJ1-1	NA	CASSADSDTEAFF	TGTGCCAGCAGTGCTGACAGTGACACTGAAGCTTTCTTT
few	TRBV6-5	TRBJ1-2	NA	CASSSQNNYGYTF	TGTGCCAGCAGTTCTCAGAATAACTATGGCTACACCTTC
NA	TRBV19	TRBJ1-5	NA	CASSIAQNSNQPQHF	TGTGCCAGTAGTATAGCACAAAATAGCAATCAGCCCCAGCATTTT
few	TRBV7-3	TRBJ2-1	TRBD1	CASSFGTAYNEQFF	TGTGCCAGCAGCTTCGGGACAGCCTACAATGAGCAGTTCTTC
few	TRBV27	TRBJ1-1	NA	CASSLSGGMNTEAFF	TGTGCCAGCAGTTTATCGGGGGGGATGAACACTGAAGCTTTCTTT
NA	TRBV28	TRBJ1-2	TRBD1	CASRPTGQGANYGYTF	TGTGCCAGCAGACCTACTGGACAGGGCGCTAACTATGGCTACACCTTC
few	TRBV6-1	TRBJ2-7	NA	CASSVARTASEQYF	TGTGCCAGCAGCGTAGCTAGGACAGCCTCCGAGCAGTACTTC
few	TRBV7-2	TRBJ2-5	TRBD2	CASSPVAGVRETQYF	TGTGCCAGCAGCCCCGTAGCGGGAGTTAGGGAGACCCAGTACTTC
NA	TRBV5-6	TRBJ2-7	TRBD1	CASSLLGQNSEQYF	TGTGCCAGCAGCCTGCTGGGACAGAATTCCGAGCAGTACTTC
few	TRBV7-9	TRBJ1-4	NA	CAEQDEKLFF	TGTGCTGAGCAGGATGAAAAACTGTTTTTT
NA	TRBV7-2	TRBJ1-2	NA	CASSLPRTESPYGYTF	TGTGCCAGCAGCCTTCCTAGGACAGAGAGCCCTTATGGCTACACCTTC
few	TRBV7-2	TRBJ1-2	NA	CASSPPRRGLNYGYTF	TGTGCCAGCAGCCCACCCCGGAGGGGTCTAAACTATGGCTACACCTTC
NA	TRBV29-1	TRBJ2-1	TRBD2	CSSTGTRGHNEQFF	TGCAGCTCTACCGGGACTAGAGGCCACAATGAGCAGTTCTTC
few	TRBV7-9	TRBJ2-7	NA	CASSPIGGASEQYF	TGTGCCAGCAGCCCCATAGGAGGGGCCTCCGAGCAGTACTTC
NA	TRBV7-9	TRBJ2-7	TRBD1	CASSRGRVYEQYF	TGTGCCAGCAGCAGGGGGCGCGTTTACGAGCAGTACTTC
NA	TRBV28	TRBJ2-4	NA	CASSPTGDGNIQYF	TGTGCCAGCAGTCCTACGGGGGATGGAAACATTCAGTACTTC
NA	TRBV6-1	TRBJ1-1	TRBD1	CASRQGYTEAFF	TGTGCCAGCAGACAGGGGTACACTGAAGCTTTCTTT
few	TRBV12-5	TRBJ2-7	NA	CASAEENSREQYF	TGTGCTAGCGCGGAGGAGAATTCGAGAGAGCAGTACTTC
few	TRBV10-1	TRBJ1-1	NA	CASSESPGVMNTEAFF	TGCGCCAGCAGTGAGTCCCCGGGGGTAATGAACACTGAAGCTTTCTTT